This TCR beta chain was sequenced for a study of response to subunit inactivated influenza vaccine. This clonotype showed up just a few times. CDR3 length equals 13 residues. V shed 9 bases and J shed 7 bases, with 17 bases lying between them. TCRdb re-derived calls from the RT-PCR reads in MiXCR, one entry per CDR3 protein. The sample comprises approximately 500,000 distinct CDR3 sequences, under 25% of which are singletons, and under 3.5% rests with the top ten. The data also belong to a second study, concerning T cells expressing NK-cell markers. That source reports: The authors made TCR beta cDNA libraries by 5'RACE template switching. This switching added a universal primer site and UMIs. Sorted CD3+CD56-NKG2C+, CD3+CD56+NKG2C+ and CD3+CD56+NKG2C- T cells supplied the TCR beta repertoires. Eight donors were sequenced, of whom seven were HCMV-seropositive, while the remaining one was HCMV-seronegative. In several experiments, an anti-gamma-delta TCR antibody restricted sorting to alpha-beta TCR T cells.

J is TRBJ2-3 and V is TRBV12-3 or TRBV12-4, with D possibly being TRBD1 or TRBD2 (5 bases each). This sequence was found in a man between 45 and 60 years old who received an inactivated influenza vaccine. Specimen: CD4+ T cells sorted from PBMCs, collected roughly 13 days after vaccination. The CDR3 region has the DNA TGTGCCAGTAGCCGGGACCGACTAAATACGCAGTATTTT. Translating it yields CASSRDRLNTQYF.